The 29 T cell receptor beta chains presented below share a single source sample, sequenced in a study of blood T cell repertoires in COVID-19 (dated by TCRdb to 2020 to 2021). Library preparation employed the immunoSEQ multiplex PCR assay. TCRdb mirrors the immuneACCESS table, restricted to in-frame sequences. Some clones are absent from its copies; in checked studies, under half trace to an unresolved V gene, and the reason for the others is unknown. Here the sample has 250,000 to 300,000 clones; roughly 80% occur a single time. About 5% of the sample comes from the top ten. Input material: PBMCs or T cells enriched from blood (not recorded which). The source is a man aged 35 to 55 who had been exposed to COVID-19.

The chain links TRBV9 to TRBJ2-7; D remains ambiguous. The CDR3 has 14 residues. From germline, CDR1 is SGDLS and CDR2 YYNGEE. Between the trimmed V and J ends, which lost 0 bases and 6 bases, there was a span of 13 bases. CDR3: CASSVGPERGEQYF. The CDR3 nucleotides read TGTGCCAGCAGCGTAGGCCCGGAGCGTGGCGAGCAGTACTTC. Full variable domain (remainder filled in from reference TRBV9 and TRBJ2-7): DSGVTQTPKHLITATGQRVTLRCSPRSGDLSVYWYQQSLDQGLQFLIQYYNGEERAKGNILERFSAQQFPDLHSELNLSSLELGDSALYFCASSVGPERGEQYFGPGTRLTVT.

The rearrangement joins TRBV7-9 to TRBJ1-5; no reliable D call. The CDR3 spans 13 residues. Trimming took off 1 base at V and 8 bases at J, with 9 bases between the two ends. Germline loops: CDR1 SEHNR, CDR2 FQNEAQ (reference sequence). CDR3 loop: CASSLGVFEPQHF. CDR3 coding DNA: TGTGCCAGCAGCTTAGGAGTTTTCGAGCCCCAGCATTTT.

V gene TRBV24-1 combines with J gene TRBJ2-3, with 7 nucleotides matching TRBD2. CDR1 and CDR2 (germline): KGHDR, SFDVKD. The CDR3 covers 17 residues. Trimming cost V 4 bases and J 2 bases; bases outside gene matches: 11. The DNA of the CDR3 is TGTGCCACCAGTGAAATAGCGGGCCCCTCCACCACAGATACGCAGTATTTT. It translates to CATSEIAGPSTTDTQYF.

The V gene is TRBV9, the J gene TRBJ2-5; maybe TRBD1 (7 bases). The CDR3 has 15 residues. V gave up 6 bases and J gave up 1 base, with 16 bases separating them. Germline values: CDR1 SGDLS, CDR2 YYNGEE. This chain's CDR3 is CASTSQGGPQETQYF. The CDR3 DNA reads TGTGCCAGCACCAGCCAGGGGGGTCCCCAAGAGACCCAGTACTTC.

The rearrangement links TRBV6-5 to TRBJ2-7; weak D call: TRBD1 (5 bases). The CDR3 length is 15 residues. V lost 0 bases, J lost 4 bases, and 13 bases lay in between. Germline V gene sequence: CDR1 MNHEY, CDR2 SVGAGI. This CDR3 is CASSYSILGEYEQYF. The CDR3 region has the DNA TGTGCCAGCAGTTACTCGATTCTAGGGGAATACGAGCAGTACTTC.

There are a few counts of this clone. The V gene is TRBV19, the J gene TRBJ1-2; D ambiguous. This CDR3 is built from 13 residues. Germline-derived CDR1 and CDR2 are LNHDA and SQIVND (reference sequence). Trimming stripped 7 bases from V and 2 bases from J, with 11 bases between. For the CDR3, the DNA is TGTGCCAGTAAGCTGTCTATCAACTATGGCTACACCTTC. Residues: CASKLSINYGYTF.

This chain joins TRBV30 and TRBJ1-1, with D unclear. CDR3 length: 13 amino acids. Trimming took off 7 bases at V and 1 base at J, with 13 bases between the two ends. CDR1 is GTSNPN and CDR2 is SVGIG in the germline V gene (reference sequence). This CDR3 reads CASPGRGNTEAFF. In DNA, the CDR3 is TGTGCCTCCCCTGGTCGAGGGAACACTGAAGCTTTCTTT.

The chain combines TRBV14 with TRBJ1-2; unclear D gene. Between the trimmed V and J ends, which lost 0 bases and 4 bases, there was a span of 18 bases. The CDR3 runs to 17 residues. Germline loops: CDR1 SGHDN, CDR2 FVKESK. CDR3 DNA: TGTGCCAGCAGCCAAGACTCTTCCCGGTATTCCGCCTATGGCTACACCTTC. Translating gives CASSQDSSRYSAYGYTF.

The chain combines TRBV5-1 with TRBJ2-2; the match to TRBD2 covers 9 bases. After removal of 0 bases from V and 7 bases from J, the junction contained 10 bases not matched to a gene. From germline, CDR1 is SGHRS and CDR2 YFSETQ. This CDR3 spans 17 amino acids. CDR3 protein: CASSLAPAGGRGGELFF. The CDR3 DNA reads TGCGCCAGCAGCTTGGCCCCAGCGGGAGGACGGGGCGGGGAGCTGTTTTTT.

This clone occurred once. This chain links TRBV10-3 with TRBJ2-5; 11 bases line up with TRBD2. The CDR3 has 15 residues. Germline V gene data show CDR1 as ENHRY and CDR2 as SYGVKD. V gave up 3 bases and J gave up 4 bases; unmatched junction bases: 4. CDR3 bases: TGTGCCATCAGTGATTCTCTAGCGGGAGGAGAGACCCAGTACTTC. Translating it yields CAISDSLAGGETQYF.

The chain uses TRBV27 and TRBJ2-7; 7 nucleotides agree with TRBD2. This CDR3 is 16 amino acids long. CDR1 is MNHEY and CDR2 is SMNVEV in the germline V gene (reference sequence). V shed 3 bases, J shed 4 bases, and the junction held 12 bases outside the gene matches. For the CDR3, the DNA is TGTGCCAGCAGTTTGTTCGACAGAGGGAGGGTTTACGAGCAGTACTTC. Amino acids: CASSLFDRGRVYEQYF.

This clone was recorded a few times. This chain links TRBV5-4 with TRBJ1-2, with D possibly TRBD1 on 6 matching bases. This CDR3 has 13 amino acids. CDR1 and CDR2 from the germline V gene are SGHNT and YYREEE (reference sequence). Trimming left V 6 bases short and J 4 bases short, with 13 bases between. CDR3 sequence reads: CASKTDSSYGYTF. The DNA for the CDR3 is TGTGCCAGCAAAACGGACAGCTCCTATGGCTACACCTTC.

The J gene is TRBJ2-5, the V gene TRBV6-5; TRBD1 might be the D (6 bases). From germline, CDR1 is MNHEY and CDR2 SVGAGI. The CDR3 length is 14 residues. Trimming took off 8 bases at V and 3 bases at J, with 16 bases between the two ends. The CDR3 DNA reads as TGTGCCAGCGAACTCTTCCCAGGGGAAGAGACCCAGTACTTC. It translates to CASELFPGEETQYF.

This clone has a single count. This chain links TRBV7-9 with TRBJ2-3; 7 bases are a match to TRBD2. The CDR3 spans 16 residues. CDR1 and CDR2 from the germline V gene are SEHNR and FQNEAQ (reference sequence). V gave up 5 bases and J gave up 2 bases; unmatched junction bases: 10. CDR3 nucleotides: TGTGCCAGCAGCCCGAGGCGGGGAGGGAACACAGATACGCAGTATTTT. Its protein product is CASSPRRGGNTDTQYF.

V and J are TRBV5-1 and TRBJ2-6; unclear D gene. CDR1 and CDR2 (germline): SGHRS, YFSETQ. Trimming cost V 0 bases and J 0 bases, with 7 bases left between them. There are 16 residues in the CDR3. CDR3 in amino acids: CASSLAGDSGANVLTF. The CDR3 DNA is TGCGCCAGCAGCTTGGCCGGAGACTCTGGGGCCAACGTCCTGACTTTC.

This chain connects TRBV6-5 to TRBJ2-7; D possibly corresponds to TRBD2 (5 bases). V dropped 8 bases and J dropped 1 base, with 6 bases sitting between them. Germline V gives CDR1 MNHEY, CDR2 SVGAGI. This CDR3 is 11 amino acids long. CDR3 region: CASGGSYEQYF. DNA of the CDR3: TGTGCCAGCGGCGGGTCCTACGAGCAGTACTTC.

This clone showed up just a few times. The chain recombines TRBV7-9 with TRBJ1-5, with D perhaps TRBD1 (5 bases). V lost 1 base to trimming and J lost 0 bases, with 10 bases between them. The germline CDR1 and CDR2 sequences are SEHNR and FQNEAQ (reference sequence). The CDR3 sequence is 16 residues long. CDR3 sequence reads: CASSLGTGLSNQPQHF. CDR3 nucleotides: TGTGCCAGCAGCTTAGGTACAGGTCTTAGCAATCAGCCCCAGCATTTT.

This rearrangement joins TRBV9 to TRBJ2-5; 10 nucleotides agree with TRBD2. CDR3 length: 14 residues. Germline V gives CDR1 SGDLS, CDR2 YYNGEE. V trimming: 3 bases; J trimming: 4 bases; junction bases outside the gene matches: 3. The CDR3 spells CASSALAGGETQYF. The CDR3 nucleotides are TGTGCCAGCAGCGCATTAGCGGGAGGAGAGACCCAGTACTTC.

The chain is built from TRBV12-5 and TRBJ1-2; tentative D call: TRBD1 (6 bases). Germline V gives CDR1 LGHNT, CDR2 FRNRAP. The CDR3 spans 15 residues. Trimming left V 1 base short and J 2 bases short, with 11 bases between. The CDR3 sequence is CASGLEGQLNYGYTF. The CDR3 nucleotides are TGTGCTAGTGGTTTGGAAGGACAGCTCAACTATGGCTACACCTTC.

This chain joins TRBV4-2 and TRBJ1-3; D gene unclear. CDR3 length: 15 amino acids. Between the trimmed V and J ends, which lost 0 bases and 0 bases, there was a span of 6 bases. Germline V CDR1 and CDR2: LGHNA, YNFKEQ. The CDR3 DNA reads as TGTGCCAGCAGCCAAGATCCCAGCTCTGGAAACACCATATATTTT. Translation gives CASSQDPSSGNTIYF.

The chain recombines TRBV5-1 with TRBJ2-1; D unclear. Between the trimmed V and J ends, which lost 0 bases and 8 bases, there was a span of 15 bases. Germline V lookup: CDR1 SGHRS, CDR2 YFSETQ. The CDR3 is 15 amino acids. The CDR3 nucleotides read TGCGCCAGCAGCTTGGGCCAGAACCGCGGTGATGAGCAGTTCTTC. Amino acid sequence: CASSLGQNRGDEQFF.

This sequence joins TRBV18 and TRBJ1-1; TRBD1 might be the D (5 bases). CDR1 is KGHSH and CDR2 is LQKENI in the germline V gene. The CDR3 loop spans 15 amino acids. V was trimmed by 6 bases and J by 2 bases, leaving 16 bases between them. The DNA of the CDR3 is TGTGCCAGCTCCCCCCGACGGGGGGATAACACTGAAGCTTTCTTT. This encodes CASSPRRGDNTEAFF.

The chain employs TRBV6-6 and TRBJ1-5; the D gene is possibly TRBD1 (6 bases). Between the trimmed V and J ends, which lost 8 bases and 3 bases, there was a span of 11 bases. The length of the CDR3 is 13 residues. Germline V gene data show CDR1 as MNHNY and CDR2 as SVGAGI (reference sequence). The CDR3 nucleotides read TGTGCCAGCCGTCGACAGGCCAATCAGCCCCAGCATTTT. Translated: CASRRQANQPQHF.

The chain employs TRBV9 and TRBJ2-1; possibly TRBD1 for D (5 bases). V lost 0 bases, J lost 5 bases, and 15 bases lay in between. CDR3 length: 16 residues. Germline loops: CDR1 SGDLS, CDR2 YYNGEE. CDR3 protein: CASSVGVIKTDNEQFF. Here the CDR3 DNA reads TGTGCCAGCAGCGTAGGAGTAATCAAGACAGACAATGAGCAGTTCTTC. Full variable domain (outside the CDR3, taken from reference TRBV9 and TRBJ2-1): DSGVTQTPKHLITATGQRVTLRCSPRSGDLSVYWYQQSLDQGLQFLIQYYNGEERAKGNILERFSAQQFPDLHSELNLSSLELGDSALYFCASSVGVIKTDNEQFFGPGTRLTVL.

The chain recombines TRBV11-2 with TRBJ2-5; D unresolved. Germline assignment: CDR1 SGHAT and CDR2 FQNNGV. Between the trimmed V and J ends, which lost 0 bases and 2 bases, there was a span of 4 bases. This CDR3 has 13 amino acids. The CDR3 DNA reads as TGTGCCAGCAGCTTAGACAGACAAGAGACCCAGTACTTC. This sequence encodes CASSLDRQETQYF.

The chain couples TRBV27 to TRBJ2-7, with TRBD2 matching over 9 bases. V was clipped by 6 bases and J by 2 bases; unmatched bases: 8. The CDR3 is 15 residues long. Germline values: CDR1 MNHEY, CDR2 SMNVEV (reference sequence). CDR3 protein: CASSQLAGQTYEQYF. DNA for the CDR3: TGTGCCAGCAGCCAACTAGCGGGCCAGACCTACGAGCAGTACTTC.

The V and J genes are TRBV12-3 or TRBV12-4 and TRBJ2-1; D perhaps matches TRBD2 (6 bases). The germline V and J ends were trimmed by 7 bases and 9 bases, with 16 bases remaining between them. CDR3 length: 13 residues. The CDR3 here is CASTYSGNREQFF. The CDR3 DNA follows: TGTGCCAGCACCTATAGCGGTAACCGTGAGCAGTTCTTC.

This CDR3 reads CASTRGQQGYEQYF. The CDR3 DNA reads as TGTGCCAGCACCCGAGGACAGCAAGGTTACGAGCAGTACTTC. The chain carries TRBV6-5 and TRBJ2-7, with a tentative D call TRBD1 (6 bases). Germline loops: CDR1 MNHEY, CDR2 SVGAGI. V shed 7 bases and J shed 4 bases, with 17 bases lying between them. The CDR3 runs 14 residues.

The CDR3, as DNA: TGCGCCAGCAGCCAAGGTTCAGGGTTACTCTTCGAGCAGTACTTC. It encodes CASSQGSGLLFEQYF. The chain links TRBV4-1 to TRBJ2-7, with a weak D call TRBD1 (5 bases). The CDR3 has 15 residues. With 1 base removed from V and 6 bases from J, the gap between germline ends came to 16 bases. The germline V gene encodes CDR1 MGHRA and CDR2 YSYEKL.